The present entry profiles one T cell receptor (beta chain) with its context. Its matching antigen is unknown. Assay used: immunoSEQ multiplex PCR; TCRdb lists only in-frame clones, some missing. The sample gives about 39,000 clones, around 66% of which show up once; approximately 8% is in the top ten. The data were obtained in a study of vaccination effects on CD4 cells after COVID-19. Study background: Post-vaccine draws lagged the second dose by a median of 72 days.

The CDR3 spans 15 residues. Trimming removed 1 base at V and 2 bases at J, with 12 bases between. Germline V gene data show CDR1 as LGHNA and CDR2 as YNFKEQ. At the end of roughly 9 days of culture, CD4+ T cells were isolated. The cohort was immunized with two doses of either the BNT162b2 or mRNA-1273 vaccine. Half-medium exchanges with IL-2 medium took place on days 3 and 7. Findings of the study overall: Cross-reaction with common cold coronaviruses was seen in only 1 of 255 vaccine-induced clones from healthy vaccinees.

The sample consisted of CD4+ T cells from PBMCs cultured without peptide, taken after COVID-19 vaccination. The chain carries TRBV4-2 and TRBJ2-7; possible D gene TRBD2, 5 bases. This TCR came from a human donor who received a COVID-19 vaccine. The CDR3 is CASSQGEELAYEQYF. CDR3 nucleotide sequence: TGTGCCAGCAGCCAAGGTGAAGAACTAGCCTACGAGCAGTACTTC.